This is a list of T cell receptor beta chains from one sample in a study of blood T cell repertoires in COVID-19. The assay was immunoSEQ multiplex PCR, and TCRdb's table has in-frame clones only and misses some. Of 150,000 or so clones in the sample, around 87% were seen once. The specimen was peripheral blood. Receptors were obtained from a woman aged 70-85 years with COVID-19, enrolled during active disease. The CDR3 runs from the conserved cysteine through the conserved F or W. A D gene is named only where the DNA matches it firmly. Rows give clone size only sometimes, using once, few, many, or a class for an expanded clone.

V gene	D gene	J gene	clone size	CDR3 protein	CDR3 DNA
TRBV28	TRBD2	TRBJ2-3	-	CASSLGLAGGRNTQYF	TGTGCCAGCAGCCTTGGGTTAGCGGGGGGCAGGAATACGCAGTATTTT
TRBV5-6	TRBD1	TRBJ1-1	once	CASSFLDREAFF	TGTGCCAGCAGCTTTTTGGACAGGGAAGCTTTCTTT
TRBV28	-	TRBJ1-5	-	CASSPARYSNQPQHF	TGTGCCAGCAGCCCCGCCAGATATAGCAATCAGCCCCAGCATTTT
TRBV19	-	TRBJ1-4	-	CASSRNSGRAEKLFF	TGTGCCAGTAGCCGAAATTCAGGGAGGGCTGAAAAACTGTTTTTT
TRBV9	-	TRBJ1-3	-	CASSVGSGVGGNTIYF	TGTGCCAGCAGCGTAGGATCAGGGGTCGGTGGAAACACCATATATTTT
TRBV7-3	-	TRBJ1-2	once	CASSLMAGKGGYTF	TGTGCCAGCAGCTTAATGGCGGGAAAGGGTGGCTACACCTTC
TRBV7-3	-	TRBJ2-7	-	CASSLTSTYEQYF	TGTGCCAGCAGCTTAACGAGCACCTACGAGCAGTACTTC
TRBV10-3	-	TRBJ2-5	once	CAIRDSGAGETQYF	TGTGCCATCAGGGACAGTGGGGCAGGAGAGACCCAGTACTTC
TRBV5-6	-	TRBJ1-3	-	CASSSRASGNTIYF	TGTGCCAGCAGCAGCAGGGCCTCTGGAAACACCATATATTTT
TRBV9	TRBD1	TRBJ2-7	-	CASSVAVTGGYEQYF	TGTGCCAGCAGCGTAGCAGTGACAGGGGGCTACGAGCAGTACTTC
TRBV13	TRBD2	TRBJ2-7	-	CASSLSQSSGGAEQYF	TGTGCCAGCAGCTTATCTCAGTCTAGCGGGGGGGCCGAGCAGTACTTC
TRBV6-1	-	TRBJ1-5	-	CASSEGHRSNQPQHF	TGTGCCAGCAGTGAAGGGCACCGTAGCAATCAGCCCCAGCATTTT
TRBV5-4	-	TRBJ1-4	-	CASSLDSRTNEKLFF	TGTGCCAGCAGCTTGGACAGCCGTACTAATGAAAAACTGTTTTTT
TRBV11-1	-	TRBJ2-1	-	CASSRPGMMNGREQFF	TGTGCCAGCAGCCGCCCGGGGATGATGAATGGTAGGGAGCAGTTCTTC
TRBV28	-	TRBJ2-7	-	CASSSYRDSSYEQYF	TGTGCCAGCAGTTCCTACCGGGACTCCTCCTACGAGCAGTACTTC
TRBV28	-	TRBJ1-4	-	CASRDPRGWGNEKLFF	TGTGCCAGCAGGGACCCCAGGGGCTGGGGTAATGAAAAACTGTTTTTT
TRBV3-1/TRBV3-2	-	TRBJ1-3	-	CASSPRTAGNTIYF	TGTGCCAGCAGCCCCCGGACAGCTGGAAACACCATATATTTT
TRBV7-2	-	TRBJ1-6	-	CASSLRTENNSPLHF	TGTGCCAGCAGCTTAAGGACAGAGAATAATTCACCCCTCCACTTT
TRBV7-8	-	TRBJ1-2	-	CASSSSGFNYGYTF	TGTGCCAGCAGCTCTTCGGGATTTAACTATGGCTACACCTTC
TRBV19	TRBD2	TRBJ2-1	-	CASSKRGLAGVNEQFF	TGTGCCAGTAGTAAAAGGGGACTAGCGGGGGTTAATGAGCAGTTCTTC
TRBV6-4	TRBD2	TRBJ2-3	-	CASSGTSGGPTDTQYF	TGTGCCAGCAGTGGGACTAGCGGGGGCCCCACCGATACGCAGTATTTT
TRBV19	-	TRBJ2-7	few	CASSAGSYEQYF	TGTGCCAGTAGTGCGGGTTCCTACGAGCAGTACTTC
TRBV18	TRBD1	TRBJ2-7	-	CASSPGTGAYEQYF	TGTGCCAGCTCACCAGGAACAGGGGCCTACGAGCAGTACTTC
TRBV20-1	-	TRBJ1-6	-	CSAIETQPNSPLHF	TGCAGTGCTATTGAAACTCAACCCAATTCACCCCTCCACTTT